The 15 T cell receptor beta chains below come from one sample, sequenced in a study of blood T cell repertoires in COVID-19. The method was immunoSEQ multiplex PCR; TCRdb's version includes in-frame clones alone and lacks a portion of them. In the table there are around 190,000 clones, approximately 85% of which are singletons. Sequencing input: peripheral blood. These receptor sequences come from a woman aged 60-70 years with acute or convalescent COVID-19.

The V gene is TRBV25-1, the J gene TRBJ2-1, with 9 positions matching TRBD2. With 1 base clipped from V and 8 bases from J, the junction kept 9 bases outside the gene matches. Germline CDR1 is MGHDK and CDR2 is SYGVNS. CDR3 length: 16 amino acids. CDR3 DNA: TGTGCCAGCAGTGAATCCGGCCTAGCGGGAAGGTATGAGCAGTTCTTC. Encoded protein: CASSESGLAGRYEQFF.

In nucleotides, the CDR3 is TGCGCCAGCAGCCTTCCGGGACAGGGAAGGGAAAAACTGTTTTTT. Amino acid sequence: CASSLPGQGREKLFF. This chain links TRBV5-1 with TRBJ1-4; 9 bases are a match to TRBD1. The germline CDR1 and CDR2 sequences are SGHRS and YFSETQ. Trimming took 4 bases from V and 8 from J; bases not matched to a gene: 9. CDR3 length: 15 residues.

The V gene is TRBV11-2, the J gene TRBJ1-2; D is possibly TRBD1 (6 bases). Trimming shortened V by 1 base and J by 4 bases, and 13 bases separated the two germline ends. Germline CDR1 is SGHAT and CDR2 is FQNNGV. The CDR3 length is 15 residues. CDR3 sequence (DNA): TGTGCCAGCAGCTTAGGGACAGCGAGACTCTATGGCTACACCTTC. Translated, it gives CASSLGTARLYGYTF.

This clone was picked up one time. The CDR3 coding sequence is TGTGCCATCACCAAACCGGGACAGCCGAACACTGAAGCTTTCTTT. Translated: CAITKPGQPNTEAFF. This chain joins TRBV10-3 and TRBJ1-1; 7 positions match TRBD1. Germline V CDR1 and CDR2: ENHRY, SYGVKD. V gave up 7 bases and J gave up 1 base; unmatched junction bases: 9. There are 15 residues in the CDR3.

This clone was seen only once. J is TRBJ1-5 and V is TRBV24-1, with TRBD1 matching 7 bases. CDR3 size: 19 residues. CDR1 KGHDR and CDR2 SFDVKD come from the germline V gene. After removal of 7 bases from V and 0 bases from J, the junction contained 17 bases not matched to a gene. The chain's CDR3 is CATSHGISQGLYSNQPQHF. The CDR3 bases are TGTGCCACCAGCCATGGCATCTCACAGGGGCTTTATAGCAATCAGCCCCAGCATTTT.

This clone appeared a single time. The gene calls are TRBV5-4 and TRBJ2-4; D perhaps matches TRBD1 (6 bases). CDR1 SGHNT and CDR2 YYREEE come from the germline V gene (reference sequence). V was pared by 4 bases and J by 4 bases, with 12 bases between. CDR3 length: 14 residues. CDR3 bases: TGTGCCAGCAGCGAGCCGGGACAAAAAAACATTCAGTACTTC. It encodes CASSEPGQKNIQYF.

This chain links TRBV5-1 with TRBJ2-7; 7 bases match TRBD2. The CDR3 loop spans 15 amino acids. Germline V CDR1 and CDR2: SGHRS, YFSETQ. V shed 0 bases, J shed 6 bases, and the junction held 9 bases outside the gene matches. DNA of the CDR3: TGCGCCAGCAGCTTGGGAAGGGAGGGGTTGAGCGAGCAGTACTTC. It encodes CASSLGREGLSEQYF. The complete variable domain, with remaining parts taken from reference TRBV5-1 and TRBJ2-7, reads KAGVTQTPRYLIKTRGQQVTLSCSPISGHRSVSWYQQTPGQGLQFLFEYFSETQRNKGNFPGRFSGRQFSNSRSEMNVSTLELGDSALYLCASSLGREGLSEQYFGPGTRLTVT.

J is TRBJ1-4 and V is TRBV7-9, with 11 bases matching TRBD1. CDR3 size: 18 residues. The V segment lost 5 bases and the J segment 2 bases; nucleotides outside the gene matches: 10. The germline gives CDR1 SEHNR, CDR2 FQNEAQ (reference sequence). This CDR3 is CASSEGTGGVRTNEKLFF. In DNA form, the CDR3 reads TGTGCCAGCAGCGAGGGGACAGGGGGGGTGAGGACTAATGAAAAACTGTTTTTT.

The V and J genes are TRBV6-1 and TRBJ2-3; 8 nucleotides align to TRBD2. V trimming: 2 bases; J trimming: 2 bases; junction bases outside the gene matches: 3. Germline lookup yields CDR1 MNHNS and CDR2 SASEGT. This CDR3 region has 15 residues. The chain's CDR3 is CASSELAGITDTQYF. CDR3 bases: TGTGCCAGCAGTGAACTAGCGGGCATCACAGATACGCAGTATTTT.

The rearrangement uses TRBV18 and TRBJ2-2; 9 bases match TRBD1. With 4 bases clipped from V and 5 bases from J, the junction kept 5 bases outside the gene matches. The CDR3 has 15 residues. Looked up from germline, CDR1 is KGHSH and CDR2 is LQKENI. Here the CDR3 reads CASSLGQGGTGELFF. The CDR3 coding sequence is TGTGCCAGCTCACTGGGACAGGGAGGAACCGGGGAGCTGTTTTTT.

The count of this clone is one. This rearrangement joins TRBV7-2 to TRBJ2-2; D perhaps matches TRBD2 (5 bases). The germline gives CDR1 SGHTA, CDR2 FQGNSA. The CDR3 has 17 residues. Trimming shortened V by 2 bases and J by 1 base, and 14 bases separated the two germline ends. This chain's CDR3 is CASSLYGRGLNTGELFF. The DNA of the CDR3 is TGTGCCAGCAGCTTATACGGCCGGGGATTGAACACCGGGGAGCTGTTTTTT.

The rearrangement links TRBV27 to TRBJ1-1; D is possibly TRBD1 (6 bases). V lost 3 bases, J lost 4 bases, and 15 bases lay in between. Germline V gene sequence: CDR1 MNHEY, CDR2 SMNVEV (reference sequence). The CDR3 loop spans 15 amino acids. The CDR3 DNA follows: TGTGCCAGCAGTTTTTCCGGGGGGCGGGGCACTGAAGCTTTCTTT. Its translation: CASSFSGGRGTEAFF.

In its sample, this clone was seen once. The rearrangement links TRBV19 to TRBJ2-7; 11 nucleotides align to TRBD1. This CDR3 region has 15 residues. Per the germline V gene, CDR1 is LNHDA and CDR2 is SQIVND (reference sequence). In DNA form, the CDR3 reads TGCTCGGACAGGGGGCGGAGGGAAAGCTCCTACGAGCAGTACGTC. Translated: CSDRGRRESSYEQYV.

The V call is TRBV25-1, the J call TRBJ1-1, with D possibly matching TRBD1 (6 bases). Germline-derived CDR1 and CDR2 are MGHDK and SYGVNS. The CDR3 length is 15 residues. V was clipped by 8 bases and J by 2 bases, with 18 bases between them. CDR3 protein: CASRATDSSNTEAFF. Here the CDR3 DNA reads TGTGCCAGCCGCGCCACGGACAGCTCAAACACTGAAGCTTTCTTT.

The chain's CDR3 is CASSDDRNSPLHF. The CDR3 nucleotides read TGTGCCAGCAGTGACGACAGGAATTCACCCCTCCACTTT. The chain couples TRBV6-1 to TRBJ1-6, with D maybe TRBD1 (6 bases). V dropped 3 bases and J dropped 7 bases, with 7 bases sitting between them. The CDR3 contains 13 residues. Germline-derived CDR1 and CDR2 are MNHNS and SASEGT.